This passage covers 2 T cell receptor beta chains from one sample sequenced in a study of cytomegalovirus exposure and HLA in healthy donors. The study ran its PCR with 60 Vbeta and 13 Jbeta primers. Produced via immunoSEQ multiplex PCR; TCRdb's table is partial and in-frame only. The sample gives about 210,000 clones, about four fifths of which show up once; more than 8.5% is in the top ten. Sample: PBMCs. These receptors were collected from a woman aged 45-65 years in good health and CMV-seropositive.

The V and J genes are TRBV18 and TRBJ1-3; no reliable D call. This CDR3 is 15 amino acids long. The V gene lost 3 bases and the J gene lost 3 bases, with 12 bases spanning the gap. Germline CDR1 is KGHSH and CDR2 is LQKENI. The CDR3 protein is CASSPLLDIGNTIYF. DNA of the CDR3: TGTGCCAGCTCACCGCTACTCGACATTGGAAACACCATATATTTT.

V gene TRBV5-6 combines with J gene TRBJ2-7; 7 positions match TRBD1. The germline gives CDR1 SGHDT, CDR2 YYEEEE. Losses at the gene ends were 2 bases for V and 2 bases for J; bases not matched to a gene: 7. This CDR3 spans 15 amino acids. The CDR3 spells CASSFPDRIAYEQYF. The CDR3 nucleotides are TGTGCCAGCAGCTTTCCGGACAGGATCGCCTACGAGCAGTACTTC. The variable domain in full, with the rest retrieved from reference TRBV5-6 and TRBJ2-7, is DAGVTQSPTHLIKTRGQQVTLRCSPKSGHDTVSWYQQALGQGPQFIFQYYEEEERQRGNFPDRFSGHQFPNYSSELNVNALLLGDSALYLCASSFPDRIAYEQYFGPGTRLTVT.